These 27 T cell receptor beta chains originate from one sample sequenced in a study of blood T cell repertoires in COVID-19. Produced via immunoSEQ multiplex PCR; TCRdb's table is partial and in-frame only. The table lists under 450,000 clones, approximately 88% of them singletons, with 10% to 15% in the top ten. The sample taken for sequencing was peripheral blood. The source is a woman between 50 and 59 years old with COVID-19, enrolled during active disease.

The rearrangement uses TRBV4-1 and TRBJ2-5; 12 bases match TRBD1. Germline V gene lookup returns CDR1 MGHRA and CDR2 YSYEKL. The V and J ends lost 4 bases and 3 bases, in that order; junction bases with no gene match: 6. CDR3 size: 16 residues. The CDR3 loop reads CASSLGQGAQEETQYF. The DNA of the CDR3 is TGCGCCAGCAGCCTGGGACAGGGGGCGCAGGAAGAGACCCAGTACTTC.

In the case of this clone: This specimen includes other DNA sequences encoding the same CDR3. V usage is TRBV12-3 or TRBV12-4 and J usage is TRBJ1-1; D gene ambiguous. The V end lost 3 bases, the J end lost 1 base, and 3 bases lay between the germline ends. The CDR3 covers 12 residues. CDR3 loop: CASSLRNTEAFF. CDR3 nucleotides: TGTGCCAGCAGTTTGAGGAACACTGAAGCTTTCTTT.

The chain employs TRBV30 and TRBJ2-1; no clear D gene. CDR3 length: 11 residues. Trimming pared 3 bases from V and 9 bases from J, leaving 9 bases between. Germline CDR1 reads GTSNPN; CDR2 reads SVGIG (reference sequence). CDR3 in DNA: TGTGCCTGGAGCCCTTCCGGTGAGCAGTTCTTC. Protein: CAWSPSGEQFF.

This chain links TRBV6-5 with TRBJ1-1; D unclear. The CDR3 consists of 14 residues. Germline V CDR1 and CDR2: MNHEY, SVGAGI. Trimming took off 0 bases at V and 4 bases at J, with 9 bases between the two ends. The CDR3 DNA is TGTGCCAGCAGTTACTCGCACGCGGCCACTGAAGCTTTCTTT. Translated, it gives CASSYSHAATEAFF.

The J gene is TRBJ2-1, the V gene TRBV9, with a possible D match to TRBD1 (6 bases). V was pared by 4 bases and J by 14 bases, with 16 bases between. Looked up from germline, CDR1 is SGDLS and CDR2 is YYNGEE. The CDR3 runs 12 residues. CDR3 residues: CASSHGRAGEFF. The DNA for the CDR3 is TGTGCCAGCAGCCACGGGCGGGCAGGGGAGTTCTTC.

This clone was seen just once. V gene TRBV5-1 combines with J gene TRBJ2-1; no firm D call. Germline CDR1 is SGHRS and CDR2 is YFSETQ. Trimming removed 0 bases from V and 6 bases from J, with 13 bases in between. This CDR3 has 15 residues. CDR3 nucleotide sequence: TGCGCCAGCAGCTTGGAAGGCGGAACCCCCAATGAGCAGTTCTTC. It encodes CASSLEGGTPNEQFF.

The V call is TRBV30, the J call TRBJ1-5, with D uncertain. The germline V gene has CDR1 GTSNPN and CDR2 SVGIG (reference sequence). The V and J ends lost 1 base and 8 bases respectively, with 12 bases between them. This CDR3 is built from 13 residues. The CDR3 loop reads CAWSESGREPQHF. CDR3 nucleotide sequence: TGTGCCTGGAGTGAAAGCGGCCGTGAGCCCCAGCATTTT.

This clone was seen a few times. The genes are TRBV6-1 and TRBJ1-2; D remains unclear. Germline assignment: CDR1 MNHNS and CDR2 SASEGT. The CDR3 length is 13 residues. V was pared by 2 bases and J by 8 bases, with 12 bases between. The CDR3 bases are TGTGCCAGCAGTGAAAATACAGCCTGGGGCTACACCTTC. Translated: CASSENTAWGYTF.

This clone has only a few counts. The chain recombines TRBV11-1 with TRBJ2-3, with D maybe TRBD1 (6 bases). V lost 4 bases and J lost 7, with 9 bases in between. The V gene's germline CDR1 is SGHAT and CDR2 FQDESV (reference sequence). There are 12 residues in the CDR3. DNA of the CDR3: TGTGCCAGCAGCTATACAGGGTATACGCAGTATTTT. The encoded protein is CASSYTGYTQYF.

The CDR3 reads CAWSDRAGYTF. The DNA of the CDR3 is TGTGCCTGGAGTGACAGGGCTGGCTACACCTTC. The chain is built from TRBV30 and TRBJ1-2, with TRBD1 as a possible D gene (6 bases). Germline CDR1 is GTSNPN and CDR2 is SVGIG (reference sequence). The CDR3 consists of 11 residues. V lost 1 base and J 7 bases, leaving 7 bases between the germline ends.

The rearrangement uses TRBV11-2 and TRBJ2-1; TRBD2 aligns across 9 bases. The CDR3 runs 15 residues. Germline-derived CDR1 and CDR2 are SGHAT and FQNNGV. With V trimmed by 5 bases and J by 5 bases, 7 bases remained unmatched. The CDR3 nucleotides read TGTGCCAGCAGCCTAAGCGGGGGGCGAAACAATGAGCAGTTCTTC. Its protein product is CASSLSGGRNNEQFF. The entire variable domain, with the rest obtained from reference TRBV11-2 and TRBJ2-1, is as follows: EAGVAQSPRYKIIEKRQSVAFWCNPISGHATLYWYQQILGQGPKLLIQFQNNGVVDDSQLPKDRFSAERLKGVDSTLKIQPAKLEDSAVYLCASSLSGGRNNEQFFGPGTRLTVL.

The V call is TRBV19, the J call TRBJ1-5, with D unclear. V lost 3 bases and J lost 6, with 12 bases in between. There are 14 residues in the CDR3. Germline-derived CDR1 and CDR2 are LNHDA and SQIVND (reference sequence). For the CDR3, the DNA is TGTGCCAGTAGTATTTTTGGGGAGGGTCAGCCCCAGCATTTT. This codes for CASSIFGEGQPQHF.

This CDR3 reads CASRPRGGRTNEQFF. Written as DNA, the CDR3 is TGTGCCAGCCGTCCCCGGGGGGGAAGGACAAATGAGCAGTTCTTC. The chain has TRBV6-5 and TRBJ2-1, with 8 nucleotides matching TRBD2. The CDR3 has 15 residues. Unmatched junction bases numbered 13, after V lost 8 bases and J lost 7 bases. Germline-derived CDR1 and CDR2 are MNHEY and SVGAGI.

The chain is built from TRBV5-6 and TRBJ1-2, with D perhaps matching TRBD1 (5 bases). The germline V gene encodes CDR1 SGHDT and CDR2 YYEEEE. The CDR3 is 14 residues long. V lost 3 bases and J 8 bases, leaving 17 bases between the germline ends. DNA for the CDR3: TGTGCCAGCAGCTCATCCGGGGGGTATTCGGGCTACACCTTC. It is translated as CASSSSGGYSGYTF.

V usage is TRBV7-9 and J usage is TRBJ2-7; TRBD2 might be the D (5 bases). In germline, CDR1 is SEHNR, CDR2 FQNEAQ (reference sequence). Trimming shortened V by 2 bases and J by 3 bases, and 11 bases separated the two germline ends. The CDR3 totals 14 residues. This CDR3 reads CASSLRPGFYEQYF. The CDR3 DNA reads TGTGCCAGCAGCTTAAGGCCGGGGTTCTACGAGCAGTACTTC. Full variable domain (outside the CDR3, taken from reference TRBV7-9 and TRBJ2-7): DTGVSQNPRHKITKRGQNVTFRCDPISEHNRLYWYRQTLGQGPEFLTYFQNEAQLEKSRLLSDRFSAERPKGSFSTLEIQRTEQGDSAMYLCASSLRPGFYEQYFGPGTRLTVT.

V is TRBV9 and J is TRBJ2-2; 10 bases align to TRBD2. The CDR3 runs to 17 residues. J gave up 4 bases and V 1 base, and 7 bases lay outside the gene matches. CDR1 is SGDLS, CDR2 YYNGEE, per germline. CDR3 sequence (DNA): TGTGCCAGCAGCGTATATGTAGCGGGGGGTACCACCGGGGAGCTGTTTTTT. Translated: CASSVYVAGGTTGELFF.

The rearrangement uses TRBV5-1 and TRBJ1-2; 10 bases align to TRBD1. This CDR3 has 16 amino acids. Germline V lookup: CDR1 SGHRS, CDR2 YFSETQ. V was pared by 4 bases and J by 8 bases, with 14 bases of the junction left unmatched. In DNA, the CDR3 is TGCGCCAGCAGCCCCACGATTGGGACAGGGGTATCGGGCTACACCTTC. Its protein product is CASSPTIGTGVSGYTF.

The V and J genes are TRBV9 and TRBJ1-2; no definite D call. Trimming removed 7 bases from V and 4 bases from J, with 26 bases in between. The CDR3 spans 17 residues. CDR1 SGDLS and CDR2 YYNGEE come from the germline V gene. CDR3 amino acids: CASRDPAALRRGYGYTF. DNA for the CDR3: TGTGCCAGCCGAGACCCGGCAGCTCTTCGAAGAGGCTATGGCTACACCTTC.

The chain joins TRBV18 to TRBJ1-1, with D possibly matching TRBD1 (5 bases). Trimming removed 3 bases from V and 2 bases from J, with 10 bases in between. CDR1 KGHSH and CDR2 LQKENI come from the germline V gene. The CDR3 is 14 residues long. The CDR3 is CASSPTTANTEAFF. The DNA of the CDR3 is TGTGCCAGCTCACCCACGACAGCCAACACTGAAGCTTTCTTT.

J is TRBJ2-3 and V is TRBV20-1, with TRBD2 matching 8 bases. V dropped 5 bases and J dropped 1; count of bases not matched to a gene: 8. Germline CDR1 is DFQATT and CDR2 is SNEGSKA (reference sequence). The CDR3 contains 15 residues. CDR3: CSAGGRGGGTDTQYF. The CDR3 DNA sequence: TGCAGTGCTGGTGGCCGGGGGGGCGGCACAGATACGCAGTATTTT.

Concerning this clone: The same CDR3 is also encoded by other DNA sequences in this sample. V is TRBV19 and J is TRBJ1-5; TRBD1 matches at 8 bases. CDR1 and CDR2 from the germline V gene are LNHDA and SQIVND (reference sequence). V gave up 2 bases and J gave up 7 bases; unmatched junction bases: 1. This CDR3 contains 13 residues. The CDR3 nucleotides read TGTGCCAGTAGTATATCAGGGGGCCAGCCCCAGCATTTT. Its translation: CASSISGGQPQHF.

This chain connects TRBV5-1 to TRBJ2-7; D uncertain. The V gene lost 0 bases and the J gene lost 6 bases, with 16 bases spanning the gap. CDR1 is SGHRS, CDR2 YFSETQ, per germline. The CDR3 spans 15 residues. CDR3 sequence: CASSLARSANSEQYF. For the CDR3, the DNA is TGCGCCAGCAGCTTGGCCCGGTCAGCGAATTCCGAGCAGTACTTC.

V is TRBV6-5 and J is TRBJ1-1, with TRBD1 matching over 9 bases. The CDR3 runs 15 residues. Germline-derived CDR1 and CDR2 are MNHEY and SVGAGI. With V trimmed by 4 bases and J by 5 bases, 8 bases remained unmatched. The CDR3 region is CASSSLVTGGTEAFF. The CDR3 nucleotides read TGTGCCAGCAGTTCCTTAGTGACAGGGGGAACTGAAGCTTTCTTT.

The chain is built from TRBV5-1 and TRBJ1-1; tentative D call: TRBD1 (5 bases). V was cut by 0 bases and J by 7 bases, with 10 bases left in between. Germline CDR1 reads SGHRS; CDR2 reads YFSETQ. The CDR3 is 13 amino acids. CDR3 sequence reads: CASSLAQGGEAFF. In DNA form, the CDR3 reads TGCGCCAGCAGCTTGGCCCAGGGTGGTGAAGCTTTCTTT.

The chain couples TRBV14 to TRBJ1-2; D might be TRBD1 (5 bases). The V end lost 3 bases, the J end lost 3 bases, and 11 bases lay between the germline ends. The CDR3 extends over 14 amino acids. From germline, CDR1 is SGHDN and CDR2 FVKESK. The CDR3 here is CASSHSRDDYGYTF. CDR3 in DNA: TGTGCCAGCAGCCACAGCAGGGATGACTATGGCTACACCTTC.

The chain employs TRBV4-2 and TRBJ2-3; 11 nucleotides match TRBD2. This CDR3 has 15 residues. Germline CDR1 is LGHNA and CDR2 is YNFKEQ. V was pared by 6 bases and J by 2 bases, with 4 bases of the junction left unmatched. The CDR3 protein is CASSRTSGSTDTQYF. The CDR3 DNA sequence: TGTGCCAGCAGTCGGACTAGCGGGTCCACAGATACGCAGTATTTT.

This chain links TRBV2 with TRBJ2-1, with TRBD2 matching 8 bases. Losses at the gene ends were 9 bases for V and 2 bases for J; bases not matched to a gene: 15. The CDR3 runs 17 residues. Per the germline V gene, CDR1 is SNHLY and CDR2 is FYNNEI. The CDR3 loop reads CASLGEQRGFAYNEQFF. CDR3 DNA: TGTGCCAGTTTAGGGGAGCAGCGGGGGTTTGCCTACAATGAGCAGTTCTTC. Full variable domain (outside the CDR3, taken from reference TRBV2 and TRBJ2-1): EPEVTQTPSHQVTQMGQEVILRCVPISNHLYFYWYRQILGQKVEFLVSFYNNEISEKSEIFDDQFSVERPDGSNFTLKIRSTKLEDSAMYFCASLGEQRGFAYNEQFFGPGTRLTVL.